This T cell receptor beta chain was sequenced in a study of blood T cell repertoires in COVID-19. Study-wide background: The study drew acute and convalescent COVID-19 samples from the United States, Italy and Spain. PBMCs, B-cell-depleted T cells, or T cells provided the cDNA or gDNA that made up the material.

In the original workflow: Amplification of reference gene primers was used by the study to estimate nucleated cell counts. Produced via immunoSEQ multiplex PCR; TCRdb's table is partial and in-frame only. The V and J calls and clone size come from that table; D and trimming were worked out from the DNA. The sample includes 250,000 to 300,000 clones, about nine tenths of them seen just once. Sequenced: peripheral blood. This TCR was sampled from a woman in her thirties or forties with acute or convalescent COVID-19.

DNA of the CDR3: TGTGCCAGCAGTCAACAGGGCACGGGTCATCAGCCCCAGCATTTT. Its translation is CASSQQGTGHQPQHF. The rearrangement joins TRBV6-5 to TRBJ1-5; the D gene is possibly TRBD1 (6 bases). V was clipped by 5 bases and J by 5 bases, with 16 bases between them. Germline CDR1 MNHEY, CDR2 SVGAGI. This CDR3 has 15 amino acids.